This T cell receptor (beta chain) was recovered during a study of shared clonotypes between healthy human individuals. The assay was immunoSEQ multiplex PCR, and TCRdb's table has in-frame clones only and misses some. The sample records roughly 2.5 million clones, 85% to 95% being singletons. Trimming at V came to 6 bases and at J to 5 bases, leaving 2 bases not matched to a gene. The CDR3 spans 14 residues. Per germline, CDR1 SNHLY and CDR2 FYNNEI. The sequence was collected from a man aged 18 to 29 in good health. V is TRBV2 and J is TRBJ1-6; TRBD1 aligns across 9 bases. The sequenced sample was naive CD4+ T cells sorted from blood. Subset reported: CD45RA+ positively selected. The CDR3 spells CASRDRGNNSPLHF. CDR3 nucleotide sequence: TGTGCCAGCAGAGACAGGGGGAATAATTCACCCCTCCACTTT.